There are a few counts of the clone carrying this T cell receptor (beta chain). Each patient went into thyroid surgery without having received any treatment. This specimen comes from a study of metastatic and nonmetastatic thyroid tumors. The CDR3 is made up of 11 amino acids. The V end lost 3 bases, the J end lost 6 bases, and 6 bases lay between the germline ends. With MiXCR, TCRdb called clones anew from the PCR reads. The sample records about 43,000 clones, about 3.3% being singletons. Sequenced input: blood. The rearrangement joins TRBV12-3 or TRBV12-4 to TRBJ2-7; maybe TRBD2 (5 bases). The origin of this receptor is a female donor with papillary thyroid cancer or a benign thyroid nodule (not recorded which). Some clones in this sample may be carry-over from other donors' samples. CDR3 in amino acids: CASSLAGEQYF. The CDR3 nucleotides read TGTGCCAGCAGTTTGGCGGGCGAGCAGTACTTC.